This is a list of T cell receptor beta chains from one sample in a study of CD8 T cells in ankylosing spondylitis. Using its own MiXCR run on the 5' RACE reads, TCRdb lists one record per CDR3 protein. The repertoire consists of about 160,000 distinct CDR3 sequences, with approximately 20% occurring once and the leading ten covering about 8.2%. Sequenced sample: blood, either unsorted or a sorted T cell fraction (not recorded which). These receptors came from a male donor with ankylosing spondylitis or in good health (not recorded which). CDR3s include the opening cysteine and the closing phenylalanine or tryptophan. A D gene is named only where the DNA matches it firmly. Expanded clones are given a class, and other clones once, few, many or no size at all.

clone_size j_call d_call v_call cdr3_aa cdr3_nt
. TRBJ2-2 . TRBV24-1 CATSDLDPDTGELFF TGTGCCACCAGTGATTTGGACCCGGACACCGGGGAGCTGTTTTTT
. TRBJ2-2 TRBD1 TRBV24-1 CATSDPPTGAFSGELFF TGTGCCACCAGTGATCCGCCAACAGGGGCTTTTTCCGGGGAGCTGTTTTTT
. TRBJ2-7 . TRBV10-3 CAIREYYEQYF TGTGCCATCAGAGAATACTACGAGCAGTACTTC
few TRBJ1-4 . TRBV7-2 CASSFGATNEKLFF TGTGCCAGCAGCTTCGGGGCAACTAATGAAAAACTGTTTTTT
many TRBJ2-3 . TRBV12-3/TRBV12-4 CASSSWQGEGQDTQYF TGTGCCAGCAGTTCATGGCAGGGTGAAGGGCAAGATACGCAGTATTTT
many TRBJ2-1 TRBD1 TRBV5-1 CASSLVRDRVNEQFF TGCGCCAGCAGCCTTGTCCGGGACAGGGTCAATGAGCAGTTCTTC
many TRBJ2-7 . TRBV14 CASSPWGLLAHEQYF TGTGCCAGCAGCCCCTGGGGGTTGTTGGCCCACGAGCAGTACTTC
few TRBJ2-1 . TRBV5-1 CASSFEGGEQFF TGCGCCAGCAGCTTTGAGGGAGGTGAGCAGTTCTTC
few TRBJ1-2 TRBD1 TRBV12-3/TRBV12-4 CASSRSGGYGYTF TGTGCCAGCAGCCGATCAGGGGGCTATGGCTACACCTTC
few TRBJ2-1 . TRBV7-6 CASSEAGTENNEQFF TGTGCCAGCAGCGAAGCCGGGACTGAGAACAATGAGCAGTTCTTC
. TRBJ2-2 TRBD1 TRBV24-1 CATSASGTGTGELFF TGTGCCACCAGTGCCTCCGGGACAGGGACCGGGGAGCTGTTTTTT
many TRBJ2-2 TRBD2 TRBV29-1 CARSGGHTGELFF TGCGCTCGTAGCGGGGGCCACACCGGGGAGCTGTTTTTT
. TRBJ1-2 . TRBV2 CASSEGRTHYGYTF TGTGCCAGCAGTGAGGGAAGGACCCACTATGGCTACACCTTC
. TRBJ2-1 . TRBV7-9 CASRGGENEQFF TGTGCCAGCAGGGGTGGGGAGAATGAGCAGTTCTTC
many TRBJ2-3 . TRBV20-1 CSARLDTAQYF TGCAGTGCTAGACTGGATACTGCGCAGTATTTT
many TRBJ2-1 . TRBV5-5 CASSLRVILGSWNEQFF TGTGCCAGCAGCTTGCGTGTGATCCTCGGTTCGTGGAATGAGCAGTTCTTC
many TRBJ2-1 TRBD2 TRBV15 CATSHRGSGRRGSSYNEQFF TGTGCCACCAGCCACCGCGGTAGCGGGAGAAGAGGGAGCTCCTACAATGAGCAGTTCTTC
many TRBJ2-1 TRBD2 TRBV4-2 CASSQDVGTSGRTLFDEQFF TGTGCCAGCAGCCAAGATGTGGGGACTAGCGGGAGGACCCTTTTTGATGAGCAGTTCTTC
. TRBJ2-1 TRBD2 TRBV3-1 CASSQDVEKGVGTSFYNEQFF TGTGCCAGCAGCCAAGATGTCGAAAAGGGGGTTGGGACTAGTTTCTACAATGAGCAGTTCTTC
. TRBJ2-2 . TRBV5-1 CASRPGSTGELFF TGCGCCAGCAGGCCAGGAAGCACCGGGGAGCTGTTTTTT
many TRBJ1-5 . TRBV29-1 CSVEESGNQPQHF TGCAGCGTTGAGGAGTCGGGGAATCAGCCCCAGCATTTT
many TRBJ1-5 . TRBV20-1 CSARGQPSNQPQHF TGCAGTGCTAGGGGCCAGCCTAGCAATCAGCCCCAGCATTTT
many TRBJ2-5 TRBD1 TRBV20-1 CSAFDRGSVETQYF TGCAGTGCCTTCGACAGGGGTTCCGTGGAGACCCAGTACTTC
many TRBJ2-5 . TRBV29-1 CSVGSGGGETQYF TGCAGCGTTGGCAGCGGTGGGGGGGAGACCCAGTACTTC
. TRBJ2-3 . TRBV3-1 CASSQRTWQDTQYF TGTGCCAGCAGTCAAAGGACCTGGCAAGATACGCAGTATTTT
many TRBJ1-2 . TRBV7-8 CASSLVLQGHYGYTF TGTGCCAGCAGCTTAGTTCTCCAGGGCCACTATGGCTACACCTTC
many TRBJ1-1 . TRBV6-1 CASSEVAGEAFF TGTGCCAGCAGTGAAGTGGCAGGGGAAGCTTTCTTT
many TRBJ2-3 . TRBV20-1 CSARVLGGVADTQYF TGCAGTGCTAGAGTGTTGGGAGGCGTTGCAGATACGCAGTATTTT
many TRBJ2-7 TRBD2 TRBV5-1 CASSSLAGPAYEQYF TGCGCCAGCAGCTCCCTAGCGGGACCAGCCTACGAGCAGTACTTC
many TRBJ2-1 TRBD1 TRBV20-1 CSVDRTGAYNEQFF TGCAGTGTAGACCGGACAGGTGCCTACAATGAGCAGTTCTTC
many TRBJ2-5 . TRBV3-1 CASSQAAVLQETQYF TGTGCCAGCAGCCAAGCGGCGGTACTTCAAGAGACCCAGTACTTC
many TRBJ2-5 . TRBV2 CASSSGLRYQETQYF TGTGCCAGCAGCTCCGGACTCCGGTACCAAGAGACCCAGTACTTC
many TRBJ2-2 . TRBV20-1 CSPILANTGELFF TGCAGTCCGATACTAGCGAACACCGGGGAGCTGTTTTTT
many TRBJ1-4 . TRBV20-1 CSAPHRPPDGRIRLFF TGCAGTGCTCCCCACCGACCCCCGGATGGTCGAATAAGACTGTTTTTT
. TRBJ2-7 TRBD1 TRBV7-3 CAGSPYAGTGGYYEQYF TGTGCCGGCAGCCCTTACGCCGGGACAGGGGGCTACTACGAGCAGTACTTC
. TRBJ2-3 TRBD2 TRBV5-4 CASRPGTSGRRDTQYF TGTGCCAGCAGGCCCGGGACTAGCGGGAGACGGGATACGCAGTATTTT
many TRBJ2-7 . TRBV12-3/TRBV12-4 CASSSALSSYEQYF TGTGCCAGCAGTTCAGCGTTAAGCTCCTACGAGCAGTACTTC
many TRBJ1-1 . TRBV5-6 CASSFPQGVLEAFF TGTGCCAGCAGCTTTCCCCAAGGGGTCCTTGAAGCTTTCTTT
. TRBJ1-1 TRBD1 TRBV6-4 CASSDTFRTGGRNTEAFF TGTGCCAGCAGTGACACGTTTAGGACAGGGGGCAGGAACACTGAAGCTTTCTTT
. TRBJ2-3 . TRBV12-3/TRBV12-4 CASSREDTQYF TGTGCCAGCAGTCGTGAAGATACGCAGTATTTT
. TRBJ2-5 TRBD1 TRBV28 CASSPPGTGRETQYF TGTGCCAGCAGTCCTCCCGGGACAGGGAGGGAGACCCAGTACTTC
. TRBJ2-3 . TRBV29-1 CSVEGRSGRQYF TGCAGCGTTGAAGGGAGATCAGGGAGGCAGTATTTT